This passage covers 14 T cell receptor beta chains from one sample sequenced in a study of cytomegalovirus exposure and HLA in healthy donors. PCR involved 60 Vbeta and 13 Jbeta primers. Clones were sequenced by immunoSEQ multiplex PCR, and TCRdb holds only the in-frame ones, with some missing. Of some 130,000 clones listed, over 65% are singletons. The sequenced material came from PBMCs. The receptors shown here come from a woman younger than 45 in good health and CMV-seropositive.

There are many counts of this clone. The chain employs TRBV7-2 and TRBJ2-7; weak D call: TRBD1 (6 bases). Germline V CDR1 and CDR2: SGHTA, FQGNSA. V was clipped by 0 bases and J by 2 bases, with 11 bases between them. This CDR3 spans 15 amino acids. For the CDR3, the DNA is TGTGCCAGCAGCTTAGCAGGGGGTGAAACCTACGAGCAGTACTTC. Its protein is CASSLAGGETYEQYF.

The V and J genes are TRBV7-8 and TRBJ1-2; D is possibly TRBD1 (5 bases). V gave up 1 base and J gave up 5 bases, with 23 bases separating them. Germline V CDR1 and CDR2: SGHVS, FQNEAQ. The CDR3 extends over 18 amino acids. For the CDR3, the DNA is TGTGCCAGCAGCTTAGAGGTTATTGGAACAGGTATAGGGTATGGCTACACCTTC. Translated: CASSLEVIGTGIGYGYTF. Full variable domain (outside the CDR3, taken from reference TRBV7-8 and TRBJ1-2): GAGVSQSPRYKVAKRGQDVALRCDPISGHVSLFWYQQALGQGPEFLTYFQNEAQLDKSGLPSDRFFAERPEGSVSTLKIQRTQQEDSAVYLCASSLEVIGTGIGYGYTFGSGTRLTVV.

This chain connects TRBV5-1 to TRBJ2-5, with 12 bases matching TRBD1. The CDR3 length is 17 residues. V lost 2 bases, J lost 5 bases, and 10 bases stayed unmatched. In germline, CDR1 is SGHRS, CDR2 YFSETQ. The CDR3 reads CASSLNPGTGGGETQYF. The CDR3 DNA reads TGCGCCAGCAGCTTAAACCCCGGGACAGGGGGCGGGGAGACCCAGTACTTC.

The chain couples TRBV30 to TRBJ1-1; D is unclear. CDR1 is GTSNPN and CDR2 is SVGIG in the germline V gene (reference sequence). The CDR3 extends over 11 amino acids. The V gene lost 7 bases and the J gene lost 8 bases, with 14 bases spanning the gap. CDR3 nucleotides: TGTGCCTCTGGAAGAGGGCGGGAAGCTTTCTTT. This sequence encodes CASGRGREAFF.

J is TRBJ1-2 and V is TRBV28, with D perhaps TRBD1 (5 bases). The CDR3 length is 14 residues. Trimming left V 7 bases short and J 5 bases short, with 17 bases between. The germline gives CDR1 MDHEN, CDR2 SYDVKM. The DNA for the CDR3 is TGTGCCAGCATCGCAGGGATCTCTACATATGGCTACACCTTC. Translating gives CASIAGISTYGYTF.

The rearrangement links TRBV10-2 to TRBJ1-4; D not resolved. The CDR3 spans 15 residues. V lost 2 bases, J lost 0 bases, and 7 bases lay in between. CDR1 and CDR2 (germline): WSHSY, SAAADI. The CDR3 reads CASSEVLTTNEKLFF. CDR3 bases: TGCGCCAGCAGTGAGGTCCTTACAACTAATGAAAAACTGTTTTTT.

The chain combines TRBV6-6 with TRBJ1-1, with D possibly TRBD1 on 6 matching bases. Trimming removed 1 base at V and 1 base at J, with 13 bases between. Germline CDR1 MNHNY, CDR2 SVGAGI (reference sequence). The CDR3 is 16 residues long. CDR3 residues: CASSYFVATGNTEAFF. CDR3 bases: TGTGCCAGCAGTTACTTTGTTGCGACAGGGAACACTGAAGCTTTCTTT.

This clone was seen a single time. For the CDR3, the DNA is TGCAGCGAAGGGACTTCCAATGAGCAGTTCTTC. It specifies CSEGTSNEQFF. The rearrangement joins TRBV29-1 to TRBJ2-1, with D tentatively TRBD2 (6 bases). V lost 7 bases, J lost 6 bases, and 10 bases lay in between. From germline, CDR1 is SQVTM and CDR2 ANQGSEA. CDR3 length: 11 amino acids.

The chain links TRBV4-3 to TRBJ2-7; a possible D gene is TRBD2 (6 bases). V was cut by 3 bases and J by 0 bases, with 9 bases left in between. This CDR3 has 14 amino acids. Germline V lookup: CDR1 LGHNA, CDR2 YSLEER. CDR3 sequence: CASSHRGNSYEQYF. CDR3 DNA sequence: TGCGCCAGCAGCCATCGGGGGAACTCCTACGAGCAGTACTTC.

The rearrangement links TRBV9 to TRBJ2-3, with 8 bases that match TRBD2. The CDR3 runs to 14 residues. Germline lookup yields CDR1 SGDLS and CDR2 YYNGEE. The V segment lost 4 bases and the J segment 5 bases; nucleotides outside the gene matches: 6. This CDR3 is CASSPSGGLDTQYF. As DNA, the CDR3 is TGTGCCAGCAGCCCAAGCGGGGGCCTAGATACGCAGTATTTT.

V is TRBV29-1 and J is TRBJ1-2; possibly TRBD1 for D (5 bases). The V gene lost 6 bases and the J gene lost 4 bases, with 15 bases spanning the gap. This CDR3 region has 13 residues. CDR1 is SQVTM and CDR2 is ANQGSEA in the germline V gene. The CDR3 DNA reads TGCAGCGTGACCGGGAGACAGAGCTATGGCTACACCTTC. It yields the protein CSVTGRQSYGYTF.

This chain connects TRBV27 to TRBJ2-1; 11 bases align to TRBD2. J was trimmed by 3 bases and V by 2 bases; bases with no gene match: 9. The CDR3 length is 18 residues. Germline V gene lookup returns CDR1 MNHEY and CDR2 SMNVEV (reference sequence). The CDR3 nucleotides are TGTGCCAGCAGTTTACTCCCCGGGACTAGCGGATTCTACAATGAGCAGTTCTTC. Translating gives CASSLLPGTSGFYNEQFF.

The V call is TRBV2, the J call TRBJ2-7; D possibly corresponds to TRBD2 (5 bases). Per the germline V gene, CDR1 is SNHLY and CDR2 is FYNNEI. Trimming removed 1 base at V and 1 base at J, with 8 bases between. CDR3 length equals 14 residues. The CDR3 here is CASSEGTESYEQYF. The CDR3 DNA follows: TGTGCCAGCAGTGAAGGGACTGAATCCTACGAGCAGTACTTC.

The chain is built from TRBV6-5 and TRBJ1-2, with 7 positions matching TRBD1. The CDR3 spans 13 residues. The V segment lost 6 bases and the J segment 3 bases; nucleotides outside the gene matches: 4. Germline CDR1 is MNHEY and CDR2 is SVGAGI. The CDR3 loop is CASSDRVDYGYTF. The CDR3 nucleotides read TGTGCCAGCAGCGACAGGGTGGACTATGGCTACACCTTC.